One and the same sample provided the 17 T cell receptor beta chains below, sequenced in a study of cytomegalovirus exposure and HLA in healthy donors (dated by TCRdb to between 2016 and 2019). Library construction relied on the immunoSEQ multiplex PCR assay. For the multiplex PCR, a mixture combining 60 forward primers for TCR Vbeta segments and 13 reverse primers for TCR Jbeta segments was used. TCRdb provides this immuneACCESS table in a form limited to in-frame rearrangements. Some clones are lacking; in checked studies, under half of them reflect an unresolved V gene, and why the rest are absent is not known. The sample table contains around 28,000 clones; only one count was recorded for more than 75% of them. The top ten clonotypes cover approximately 2.6% of the sample. Source material: PBMCs. Every receptor here comes from a boy aged 5-17 years in good health and CMV-seronegative.

In this sample, this clone turned up once. The rearrangement uses TRBV6-4 and TRBJ2-3; 12 positions match TRBD2. The germline CDR1 and CDR2 sequences are MRHNA and SNTAGT. The CDR3 has 16 amino acids. Germline trimming cut 3 bases from V and 5 bases from J; bases unmatched to any gene: 6. The CDR3 reads CASSERTSGDVDTQYF. The CDR3 DNA reads TGTGCCAGCAGTGAAAGGACTAGCGGGGACGTAGATACGCAGTATTTT.

In its sample, this clone was seen once. The CDR3 nucleotides read TGTGCCAGCAGCCGGACTAGCGGAAACAATGAGCAGTTCTTC. Translated: CASSRTSGNNEQFF. V gene TRBV6-4 combines with J gene TRBJ2-1; 10 bases are shared with TRBD2. V lost 6 bases, J lost 5 bases, and 4 bases stayed unmatched. The CDR3 is 14 amino acids. Germline CDR1 MRHNA, CDR2 SNTAGT.

V usage is TRBV7-8 and J usage is TRBJ2-3; no clear D gene. Between the trimmed V and J ends, which lost 4 bases and 2 bases, there was a span of 13 bases. In germline, CDR1 is SGHVS, CDR2 FQNEAQ. CDR3 length equals 15 residues. This CDR3 is CASSSRLGYTDTQYF. The CDR3 DNA reads as TGTGCCAGCAGCTCGCGTCTAGGATACACAGATACGCAGTATTTT.

The V call is TRBV9, the J call TRBJ1-2; no clear D. The CDR3 sequence is 11 residues long. Germline-derived CDR1 and CDR2 are SGDLS and YYNGEE. The V end was cut by 6 bases, the J end by 8 bases, with 11 bases between. CDR3 in amino acids: CASTTNGGYTF. In DNA form, the CDR3 reads TGTGCCAGCACCACGAACGGGGGCTACACCTTC.

The chain has TRBV6-5 and TRBJ1-4, with D perhaps matching TRBD1 (5 bases). V lost 2 bases and J 8 bases, leaving 9 bases between the germline ends. CDR3 length: 13 residues. In germline, CDR1 is MNHEY, CDR2 SVGAGI. This CDR3 is CASSYMGGEKLFF. CDR3 nucleotides: TGTGCCAGCAGTTACATGGGGGGGGAAAAACTGTTTTTT.

The table lists this clone with a count of one. The genes are TRBV4-2 and TRBJ1-5, with D unresolved. Germline values: CDR1 LGHNA, CDR2 YNFKEQ. V gave up 4 bases and J gave up 4 bases, with 14 bases separating them. The CDR3 has 15 amino acids. The CDR3 sequence is CASSLTTAGNQPQHF. The CDR3 nucleotides are TGTGCCAGCAGCCTAACCACGGCGGGGAATCAGCCCCAGCATTTT.

This clone was found once. The chain employs TRBV25-1 and TRBJ2-6, with D uncertain. CDR1 MGHDK and CDR2 SYGVNS come from the germline V gene. CDR3 length: 14 residues. V lost 3 bases to trimming and J lost 3 bases, with 6 bases between them. This chain's CDR3 is CASSETGGANVLTF. The CDR3 region has the DNA TGTGCCAGCAGTGAGACGGGTGGGGCCAACGTCCTGACTTTC.

The chain is built from TRBV11-2 and TRBJ1-1; 12 bases line up with TRBD1. V shed 0 bases and J 4 bases; nucleotides not matched to a gene: 6. Germline CDR1 and CDR2: SGHAT and FQNNGV. This CDR3 is built from 17 residues. This chain's CDR3 is CASSLEGQGAIFTEAFF. CDR3 in DNA: TGTGCCAGCAGCTTAGAGGGACAGGGGGCGATTTTCACTGAAGCTTTCTTT. Based on the CDR3 plus reference TRBV11-2 and TRBJ1-1, the full variable domain is EAGVAQSPRYKIIEKRQSVAFWCNPISGHATLYWYQQILGQGPKLLIQFQNNGVVDDSQLPKDRFSAERLKGVDSTLKIQPAKLEDSAVYLCASSLEGQGAIFTEAFFGQGTRLTVV.

This chain uses TRBV5-5 with TRBJ2-1; 9 bases line up with TRBD2. CDR1 and CDR2 from the germline V gene are SGHKS and YYEKEE (reference sequence). This CDR3 is built from 15 residues. The trim removed 3 bases at V and 8 bases at J, leaving 9 bases unmatched. The chain's CDR3 is CASSYGTSIRDEQFF. The CDR3 DNA reads TGTGCCAGCAGCTACGGGACTAGCATTAGGGATGAGCAGTTCTTC.

This rearrangement joins TRBV6-5 to TRBJ2-7; 8 bases map to TRBD1. CDR1 and CDR2 (germline): MNHEY, SVGAGI. This CDR3 region has 15 residues. V dropped 0 bases and J dropped 6; count of bases not matched to a gene: 7. The CDR3, as DNA: TGTGCCAGCAGTTACTCAGGGACAGGCGAGGTCGAGCAGTACTTC. Encoded protein: CASSYSGTGEVEQYF.

The CDR3 DNA reads TGTGCCAGCTCACGCCCTAGCGGAAAAGATACGCAGTATTTT. Its translation is CASSRPSGKDTQYF. V is TRBV18 and J is TRBJ2-3; 7 bases map to TRBD2. After removal of 4 bases from V and 5 bases from J, the junction contained 6 bases not matched to a gene. Germline lookup yields CDR1 KGHSH and CDR2 LQKENI. The length of the CDR3 is 14 residues.

The chain recombines TRBV7-8 with TRBJ1-3, with a weak D call TRBD1 (5 bases). Trimming cost V 5 bases and J 0 bases, with 8 bases left between them. This CDR3 is built from 14 residues. Germline lookup yields CDR1 SGHVS and CDR2 FQNEAQ. CDR3 in amino acids: CASSTGLSGNTIYF. CDR3 DNA: TGTGCCAGCAGCACGGGACTCTCTGGAAACACCATATATTTT.

The chain recombines TRBV19 with TRBJ2-2, with D possibly TRBD1 on 6 matching bases. CDR1 is LNHDA and CDR2 is SQIVND in the germline V gene (reference sequence). V was pared by 11 bases and J by 0 bases, with 13 bases between. There are 14 residues in the CDR3. The CDR3 sequence: CAVPDSSNTGELFF. CDR3 sequence (DNA): TGTGCCGTCCCGGACAGTTCGAACACCGGGGAGCTGTTTTTT.

The chain joins TRBV18 to TRBJ2-2; 7 bases match TRBD1. After removal of 5 bases from V and 2 bases from J, the junction contained 8 bases not matched to a gene. Germline V gene data show CDR1 as KGHSH and CDR2 as LQKENI. The CDR3 is made up of 16 amino acids. CDR3 loop: CASSVRDRENTGELFF. CDR3 nucleotides: TGTGCCAGCTCAGTACGGGACAGAGAAAACACCGGGGAGCTGTTTTTT. Supplemented by reference TRBV18 and TRBJ2-2, the full variable domain reads NAGVMQNPRHLVRRRGQEARLRCSPMKGHSHVYWYRQLPEEGLKFMVYLQKENIIDESGMPKERFSAEFPKEGPSILRIQQVVRGDSAAYFCASSVRDRENTGELFFGEGSRLTVL.

V gene TRBV6-4 combines with J gene TRBJ2-3, with 11 positions matching TRBD1. Trimming removed 8 bases from V and 1 base from J; junction bases left unmatched: 5. The CDR3 covers 15 residues. Germline CDR1 MRHNA, CDR2 SNTAGT. The CDR3 bases are TGTGCCAGCGGAGCGGGACAGGGGGGCACAGATACGCAGTATTTT. Translated, it gives CASGAGQGGTDTQYF.

The V and J genes are TRBV5-1 and TRBJ2-1, with TRBD1 identical over 7 bases. V lost 4 bases to trimming and J lost 4 bases; unmatched junction nucleotides: 14. The CDR3 has 17 residues. CDR1 and CDR2 from the germline V gene are SGHRS and YFSETQ. CDR3 sequence: CASSPGTASLNYNEQFF. Here the CDR3 DNA reads TGCGCCAGCAGCCCGGGGACAGCGAGCCTCAATTACAATGAGCAGTTCTTC.

For the CDR3, the DNA is TGTGCCAGCAGCCCCCGGGGAGCGGGAGACTACAATGAGCAGTTCTTC. This translates into CASSPRGAGDYNEQFF. This chain connects TRBV4-2 to TRBJ2-1, with TRBD2 matching over 8 bases. This CDR3 is 16 amino acids long. Germline CDR1 and CDR2: LGHNA and YNFKEQ. V trimming: 4 bases; J trimming: 3 bases; junction bases outside the gene matches: 8.